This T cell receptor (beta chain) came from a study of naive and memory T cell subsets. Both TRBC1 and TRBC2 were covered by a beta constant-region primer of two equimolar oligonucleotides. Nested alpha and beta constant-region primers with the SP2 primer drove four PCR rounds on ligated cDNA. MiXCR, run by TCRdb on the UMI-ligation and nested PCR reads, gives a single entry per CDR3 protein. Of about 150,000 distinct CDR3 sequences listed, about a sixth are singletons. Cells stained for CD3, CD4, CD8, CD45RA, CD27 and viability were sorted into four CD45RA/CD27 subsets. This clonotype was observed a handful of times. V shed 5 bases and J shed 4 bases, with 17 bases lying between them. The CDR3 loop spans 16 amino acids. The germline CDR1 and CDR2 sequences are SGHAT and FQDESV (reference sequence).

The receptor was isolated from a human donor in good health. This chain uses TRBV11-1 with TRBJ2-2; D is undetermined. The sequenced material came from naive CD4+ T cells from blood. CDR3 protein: CASSEPIRARTGELFF. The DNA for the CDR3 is TGTGCCAGCAGCGAACCCATACGGGCCCGCACCGGGGAGCTGTTTTTT.